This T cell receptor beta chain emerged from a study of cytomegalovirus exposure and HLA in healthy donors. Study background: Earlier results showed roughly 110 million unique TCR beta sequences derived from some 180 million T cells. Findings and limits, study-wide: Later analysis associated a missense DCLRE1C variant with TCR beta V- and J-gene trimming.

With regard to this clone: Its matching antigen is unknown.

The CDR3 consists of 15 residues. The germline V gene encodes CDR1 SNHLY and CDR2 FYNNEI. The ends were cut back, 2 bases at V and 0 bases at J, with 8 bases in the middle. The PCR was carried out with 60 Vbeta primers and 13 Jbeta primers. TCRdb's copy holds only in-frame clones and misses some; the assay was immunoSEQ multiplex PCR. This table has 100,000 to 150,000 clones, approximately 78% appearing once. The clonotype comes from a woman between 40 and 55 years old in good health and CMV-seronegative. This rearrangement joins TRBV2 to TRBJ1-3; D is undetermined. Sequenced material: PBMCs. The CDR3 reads CASSEWGVSGNTIYF. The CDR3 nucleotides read TGTGCCAGCAGTGAATGGGGAGTCTCTGGAAACACCATATATTTT.